The 30 T cell receptor beta chains given below trace back to one sample, sequenced in a study of blood T cells in healthy people across ages. A second about 7 to 11 cycle PCR used barcoded and J-beta primers. TCRdb itself ran the 5' RACE reads through MiXCR, one entry per CDR3 protein. The sample lists about 620,000 distinct CDR3 sequences, under 25% seen once, with more than 3% in the top ten. The sequenced sample consisted of blood. Receptors originate from a man aged 70 or older in good health.

The rearrangement joins TRBV7-2 to TRBJ2-5; 13 positions agree with TRBD2. Unmatched junction bases numbered 11, after V lost 2 bases and J lost 11 bases. The CDR3 runs 16 residues. Germline V lookup: CDR1 SGHTA, CDR2 FQGNSA. CDR3: CASSLSGLAGVGEQYF. CDR3 sequence (DNA): TGTGCCAGCAGCTTATCCGGACTAGCGGGAGTGGGGGAGCAGTACTTC. Full variable domain (remainder filled in from reference TRBV7-2 and TRBJ2-5): GAGVSQSPSNKVTEKGKDVELRCDPISGHTALYWYRQSLGQGLEFLIYFQGNSAPDKSGLPSDRFSAERTGGSVSTLTIQRTQQEDSAVYLCASSLSGLAGVGEQYFGPGTRLLVL.

This clonotype has a single count. The chain is built from TRBV29-1 and TRBJ2-1, with unresolved D. The CDR3 totals 13 residues. V lost 6 bases and J 1 base, leaving 10 bases between the germline ends. Germline V lookup: CDR1 SQVTM, CDR2 ANQGSEA. Written as DNA, the CDR3 is TGCAGCGTGCTGACCGATTCCTACAATGAGCAGTTCTTC. Its translation: CSVLTDSYNEQFF.

This clonotype was detected a few times. The chain combines TRBV7-2 with TRBJ2-1; tentatively, D is TRBD1 or TRBD2 (6 bases each). This CDR3 region has 15 residues. The germline V gene has CDR1 SGHTA and CDR2 FQGNSA. V shed 3 bases and J shed 8 bases, with 17 bases lying between them. The CDR3 spells CASSFLTGALDEQFF. The CDR3 coding sequence is TGTGCCAGCAGCTTCCTAACGGGGGCCTTGGATGAGCAGTTCTTC. Full variable domain (outside the CDR3, taken from reference TRBV7-2 and TRBJ2-1): GAGVSQSPSNKVTEKGKDVELRCDPISGHTALYWYRQSLGQGLEFLIYFQGNSAPDKSGLPSDRFSAERTGGSVSTLTIQRTQQEDSAVYLCASSFLTGALDEQFFGPGTRLTVL.

CDR3 residues: CASSVDAGLGTSEQRANNEQFF. CDR3 DNA sequence: TGTGCCAGCAGCGTAGACGCGGGGTTGGGGACTAGCGAACAGAGGGCCAACAATGAGCAGTTCTTC. The chain has TRBV9 and TRBJ2-1, with TRBD2 matching 10 bases. The J segment lost 5 bases and the V segment lost 0 bases, leaving 23 bases of the junction unmatched. The germline V gene encodes CDR1 SGDLS and CDR2 YYNGEE. The CDR3 consists of 22 residues.

V gene TRBV27 combines with J gene TRBJ1-2; no clear D gene. The germline CDR1 and CDR2 sequences are MNHEY and SMNVEV (reference sequence). This CDR3 has 12 residues. Trimming stripped 5 bases from V and 4 bases from J, with 8 bases between. The CDR3 sequence: CASSPDFYGYTF. CDR3 nucleotide sequence: TGTGCCAGCAGTCCGGACTTCTATGGCTACACCTTC.

The sample holds many counts of this clonotype. The chain couples TRBV29-1 to TRBJ2-5, with D uncertain. The CDR3 is 12 amino acids. Germline loops: CDR1 SQVTM, CDR2 ANQGSEA. The V end was cut by 4 bases, the J end by 5 bases, with 11 bases between. The DNA of the CDR3 is TGCAGCGTTGTCGTGGCGGTGGAGACCCAGTACTTC. This translates into CSVVVAVETQYF.

V and J are TRBV20-1 and TRBJ2-1, with 13 positions matching TRBD2. J was trimmed by 5 bases and V by 5 bases; bases with no gene match: 3. This CDR3 is built from 14 residues. Looked up from germline, CDR1 is DFQATT and CDR2 is SNEGSKA (reference sequence). The CDR3 bases are TGCAGTGCTTATGGACTAGCGGGAGACAATGAGCAGTTCTTC. Translation gives CSAYGLAGDNEQFF.

This clonotype showed up just a few times. In nucleotides, the CDR3 is TGTGCCAGCAGCCAAGCCCGGGATCCGGACTACAATGAGCAGTTCTTC. Encoded protein: CASSQARDPDYNEQFF. The chain couples TRBV3-1 to TRBJ2-1; D may be TRBD2 (5 bases). CDR3 size: 16 residues. CDR1 is LGHDT and CDR2 is YNNKEL in the germline V gene (reference sequence). Trimming stripped 1 base from V and 3 bases from J, with 13 bases between.

This clonotype was counted only a few times. This sequence joins TRBV20-1 and TRBJ2-5; TRBD1 or TRBD2 may be the D gene (5 bases each). The germline gives CDR1 DFQATT, CDR2 SNEGSKA (reference sequence). V dropped 5 bases and J dropped 1 base, with 20 bases sitting between them. The CDR3 covers 16 residues. CDR3 nucleotides: TGCAGTGCTCGGGACCTATTGGGCCCTTCCCAAGAGACCCAGTACTTC. The encoded protein is CSARDLLGPSQETQYF.

This clonotype was seen a handful of times. This chain links TRBV28 with TRBJ2-7; 11 bases are shared with TRBD2. Germline assignment: CDR1 MDHEN and CDR2 SYDVKM. This CDR3 has 15 residues. Trimming took 3 bases from V and 6 from J; bases not matched to a gene: 7. Here the CDR3 DNA reads TGTGCCAGCAGTTTCATATCGGGACTAGCGGCCGAGCAGTACTTC. This gives the protein CASSFISGLAAEQYF.

The rearrangement links TRBV28 to TRBJ1-4, with D possibly being TRBD1 (6 bases). Germline CDR1 reads MDHEN; CDR2 reads SYDVKM. There are 15 residues in the CDR3. Trimming cost V 8 bases and J 8 bases, with 21 bases left between them. The CDR3 is CASGISVTGLEKLFF. The CDR3 DNA follows: TGTGCCAGCGGAATCAGTGTCACAGGGCTCGAAAAACTGTTTTTT.

The chain joins TRBV11-3 to TRBJ2-5; 7 bases fit TRBD2. The J call could be wrong; TRBJ2-1 is a better fit for the DNA end. This CDR3 has 15 amino acids. Germline values: CDR1 SGHNT, CDR2 YENEEA. The CDR3 nucleotides read TGTGCCAGCAGCTTATTTAGCGGGCCCTACAATGAGCAGTTCTTC. Encoded protein: CASSLFSGPYNEQFF.

The chain couples TRBV20-1 to TRBJ2-7; the match to TRBD2 covers 12 bases. Germline CDR1 DFQATT, CDR2 SNEGSKA (reference sequence). Trimming removed 3 bases from V and 2 bases from J; junction bases left unmatched: 8. The CDR3 runs 16 residues. CDR3 loop: CSARPEGTSGPYEQYF. The CDR3 DNA follows: TGCAGTGCTAGGCCCGAGGGGACTAGCGGGCCCTACGAGCAGTACTTC.

This clonotype has more than one count but fewer than ten. The chain combines TRBV28 with TRBJ2-5; 8 nucleotides match TRBD1. Germline V gene sequence: CDR1 MDHEN, CDR2 SYDVKM. V dropped 5 bases and J dropped 1; count of bases not matched to a gene: 6. The CDR3 has 15 amino acids. The CDR3 DNA sequence: TGTGCCAGCAGTATCAGGACAGGGACCCAAGAGACCCAGTACTTC. Residues: CASSIRTGTQETQYF.

The chain couples TRBV5-1 to TRBJ2-3; 8 bases are a match to TRBD2. The germline gives CDR1 SGHRS, CDR2 YFSETQ. The CDR3 contains 15 residues. J was trimmed by 0 bases and V by 4 bases; bases with no gene match: 4. In DNA, the CDR3 is TGCGCCAGCAGCCCACTAGCGGAGAGCACAGATACGCAGTATTTT. It is translated as CASSPLAESTDTQYF.

This clonotype was observed a handful of times. The rearrangement uses TRBV4-1 and TRBJ2-7; either TRBD1 or TRBD2 may fit D (6 bases each). Per the germline V gene, CDR1 is MGHRA and CDR2 is YSYEKL. V was clipped by 0 bases and J by 3 bases, with 12 bases between them. The length of the CDR3 is 15 residues. The chain's CDR3 is CASSQDPGALYEQYF. The CDR3 DNA is TGCGCCAGCAGCCAAGATCCGGGGGCGCTCTACGAGCAGTACTTC.

V and J are TRBV10-2 and TRBJ2-1; possibly TRBD2 for D (6 bases). V lost 6 bases to trimming and J lost 5 bases, with 17 bases between them. From germline, CDR1 is WSHSY and CDR2 SAAADI. CDR3 length equals 15 residues. The CDR3 reads CASRDYSGSNNEQFF. Here the CDR3 DNA reads TGCGCCAGCAGGGATTATAGCGGTAGCAACAATGAGCAGTTCTTC.

This clonotype was observed a few times. The J gene is TRBJ2-1, the V gene TRBV29-1; 12 bases are shared with TRBD1. V gave up 6 bases and J gave up 8 bases; unmatched junction bases: 8. CDR1 and CDR2 (germline): SQVTM, ANQGSEA. There are 14 residues in the CDR3. Written as DNA, the CDR3 is TGCAGCGTGACCGGGACAGGGGGCATTGATGAGCAGTTCTTC. Encoded protein: CSVTGTGGIDEQFF.

The chain employs TRBV5-1 and TRBJ2-1; TRBD1 might be the D (5 bases). Trimming removed 0 bases from V and 8 bases from J, with 15 bases in between. Germline CDR1 reads SGHRS; CDR2 reads YFSETQ. The CDR3 runs to 15 residues. CDR3 nucleotide sequence: TGCGCCAGCAGCTTGGTATCGCCAGGGCGAGATGAGCAGTTCTTC. Translating gives CASSLVSPGRDEQFF. Full variable domain (remainder filled in from reference TRBV5-1 and TRBJ2-1): KAGVTQTPRYLIKTRGQQVTLSCSPISGHRSVSWYQQTPGQGLQFLFEYFSETQRNKGNFPGRFSGRQFSNSRSEMNVSTLELGDSALYLCASSLVSPGRDEQFFGPGTRLTVL.

This clonotype was observed a handful of times. This chain connects TRBV6-1 to TRBJ1-1; D possibly corresponds to TRBD1 (5 bases). Trimming removed 1 base at V and 7 bases at J, with 13 bases between. The CDR3 is 14 residues long. The V gene's germline CDR1 is MNHNS and CDR2 SASEGT. The DNA for the CDR3 is TGTGCCAGCAGTGAAGATCAGGGCCGTCTTGAAGCTTTCTTT. Protein: CASSEDQGRLEAFF.

This clonotype was detected only a few times. V gene TRBV7-9 combines with J gene TRBJ2-1; D is possibly TRBD2 (5 bases). Germline CDR1 SEHNR, CDR2 FQNEAQ (reference sequence). Trimming took 1 base from V and 5 from J, leaving 12 bases between them. This CDR3 is built from 15 residues. For the CDR3, the DNA is TGTGCCAGCAGCTTAGGAGGACTCCGGCACAATGAGCAGTTCTTC. Protein product: CASSLGGLRHNEQFF.

A remark on this clonotype: The junction departs from the called germline gene at one end, perhaps through a read error. The genes are TRBV4-1 and TRBJ2-5; weak D call: TRBD1 (7 bases). The germline CDR1 and CDR2 sequences are MGHRA and YSYEKL. The CDR3 length is 16 residues. The CDR3 nucleotides are TGCGCCTGCAGCCAGGGACAGCGAGGAGGGCAAGAGACCCAGTACTTC. Encoded protein: CACSQGQRGGQETQYF.

The chain uses TRBV28 and TRBJ1-1; D is uncertain. V was trimmed by 2 bases and J by 5 bases, leaving 12 bases between them. Germline lookup yields CDR1 MDHEN and CDR2 SYDVKM. CDR3 length: 14 residues. The CDR3 spells CASSLRGRWTEAFF. In DNA, the CDR3 is TGTGCCAGCAGTTTACGAGGGCGGTGGACTGAAGCTTTCTTT. Together with reference TRBV28 and TRBJ1-1, the CDR3 gives the full variable domain: DVKVTQSSRYLVKRTGEKVFLECVQDMDHENMFWYRQDPGLGLRLIYFSYDVKMKEKGDIPEGYSVSREKKERFSLILESASTNQTSMYLCASSLRGRWTEAFFGQGTRLTVV.

This rearrangement joins TRBV5-1 to TRBJ2-3; 14 bases agree with TRBD2. The CDR3 runs 16 residues. The V gene end was trimmed by 4 bases and the J gene end by 5 bases; junction bases not matched to a gene: 6. Per germline, CDR1 SGHRS and CDR2 YFSETQ. CDR3 DNA: TGCGCCAGCAGCACGACTAGCGGGAGGGCCGTAGATACGCAGTATTTT. Encoded protein: CASSTTSGRAVDTQYF.

The chain is built from TRBV6-2 or TRBV6-3 and TRBJ2-5; tentative D call: TRBD2 (6 bases). The DNA end favors TRBJ2-7, so the J call may be wrong. The CDR3 totals 13 residues. Germline assignment: CDR1 MNHEY and CDR2 SVGEGT. CDR3 sequence: CASSQRRGNEQYF. CDR3 nucleotides: TGTGCCAGCAGTCAGCGGCGGGGAAACGAGCAGTACTTC.

This clonotype has ten or more counts. The chain combines TRBV18 with TRBJ1-5, with unresolved D. This CDR3 region has 13 residues. Trimming pared 2 bases from V and 5 bases from J, leaving 7 bases between. The V gene's germline CDR1 is KGHSH and CDR2 LQKENI. CDR3 residues: CASSPTRDQPQHF. The DNA for the CDR3 is TGTGCCAGCTCACCAACGCGGGATCAGCCCCAGCATTTT.

The genes are TRBV6-2 or TRBV6-3 and TRBJ2-7; D remains unclear. Germline assignment: CDR1 MNHEY and CDR2 SVGEGT. This CDR3 has 13 amino acids. V lost 2 bases to trimming and J lost 5 bases, with 10 bases between them. CDR3 DNA sequence: TGTGCCAGCAGTTACGCTGGTTCCAACGAGCAGTACTTC. Its protein product is CASSYAGSNEQYF.

The rearrangement joins TRBV28 to TRBJ1-1; 7 nucleotides agree with TRBD1. Germline CDR1 and CDR2: MDHEN and SYDVKM. V shed 9 bases and J 1 base; nucleotides not matched to a gene: 5. The CDR3 loop spans 13 amino acids. CDR3 sequence (DNA): TGTGCCAGTGCCGACAGGGAGAACACTGAAGCTTTCTTT. It is translated as CASADRENTEAFF.

The rearrangement links TRBV3-1 to TRBJ1-6; D is possibly TRBD1 (6 bases). The CDR3 consists of 14 residues. The germline V gene has CDR1 LGHDT and CDR2 YNNKEL (reference sequence). V lost 1 base and J lost 8, with 9 bases in between. The CDR3 nucleotides read TGTGCCAGCAGCCAAGCGGCAGGGGATTCACCCCTCCACTTT. Its translation: CASSQAAGDSPLHF.

Comments on this clonotype: At one of its ends the junction is not consistent with the germline gene, which may arise from a read error. The chain couples TRBV7-3 to TRBJ2-5; 7 bases line up with TRBD2. This CDR3 spans 13 amino acids. The V gene's germline CDR1 is SGHTA and CDR2 FQGTGA. CDR3 region: CASSLTSGANPFF. The CDR3, as DNA: TGTGCCAGCAGTCTCACCAGCGGGGCCAACCCGTTCTTC.